The clone carrying this T cell receptor beta chain occurred a few times. As yet, its antigen is unknown. This specimen comes from a study of T cell repertoires in cytomegalovirus infection. Turning to the study itself: CMV infection and matching HLA type were both indicated by public TCR beta signatures.

In TCRdb, the reads were re-called with MiXCR into one record per CDR3 protein. The profile shows 57,000 or so distinct CDR3 sequences, about 30% of them singletons. CDR3 length: 14 amino acids. J gave up 8 bases and V 4 bases, and 6 bases lay outside the gene matches. The germline V gene has CDR1 SGHAT and CDR2 FQNNGV. This TCR was sampled from a human donor in good health (CMV status not recorded). Some clones in this sample may be carry-over from other donors' samples. Sequenced sample: PBMCs, sequenced either directly or after in vitro stimulation (not recorded which). The chain has TRBV11-2 and TRBJ2-2, with 8 bases identical to TRBD2. The CDR3 loop is CASSYGRATGELFF. DNA for the CDR3: TGTGCCAGCAGCTACGGGAGGGCCACTGGGGAGCTGTTTTTT.